Following are 16 T cell receptor beta chains from one sample sequenced in a study of cytomegalovirus exposure and HLA in healthy donors. It was with 60 Vbeta and 13 Jbeta primers that the PCR ran. TCRdb's table, derived via immunoSEQ multiplex PCR, lists solely in-frame clones and lacks some. Here the sample spans 130,000 to 150,000 clones, 60% to 85% being singletons. The sequenced material came from PBMCs. The receptors were gathered from a middle-aged man in good health and CMV-seropositive.

The V and J genes are TRBV2 and TRBJ1-2; no reliable D call. The V gene's germline CDR1 is SNHLY and CDR2 FYNNEI. The CDR3 runs 15 residues. V gave up 4 bases and J gave up 0 bases, with 12 bases separating them. The CDR3 region has the DNA TGTGCCAGCAGTGTAGATAGAACAGCTAACTATGGCTACACCTTC. This codes for CASSVDRTANYGYTF.

This chain joins TRBV6-1 and TRBJ2-1, with 7 bases matching TRBD2. CDR1 and CDR2 (germline): MNHNS, SASEGT. The J segment lost 10 bases and the V segment lost 11 bases, leaving 8 bases of the junction unmatched. CDR3 length equals 11 residues. CDR3 nucleotide sequence: TGTGCCGCTGGGGGGGGGATAGAGCAGTTCTTC. It encodes CAAGGGIEQFF.

The chain joins TRBV27 to TRBJ2-5; 8 nucleotides match TRBD2. With 6 bases clipped from V and 0 bases from J, the junction kept 6 bases outside the gene matches. Germline loops: CDR1 MNHEY, CDR2 SMNVEV (reference sequence). CDR3 length: 15 residues. Written as DNA, the CDR3 is TGTGCCAGCAGGGGAGCGGGGGTCTACCAAGAGACCCAGTACTTC. Translated: CASRGAGVYQETQYF.

The genes are TRBV7-2 and TRBJ2-6; 8 bases agree with TRBD1. Germline CDR1 is SGHTA and CDR2 is FQGNSA. There are 16 residues in the CDR3. J gave up 8 bases and V 5 bases, and 11 bases lay outside the gene matches. CDR3 coding DNA: TGTGCCAGCAGCCACTTGACAGGGGATAGGTCCAACGTCCTGACTTTC. Translating it yields CASSHLTGDRSNVLTF. Complete variable domain (other parts from reference TRBV7-2 and TRBJ2-6): GAGVSQSPSNKVTEKGKDVELRCDPISGHTALYWYRQSLGQGLEFLIYFQGNSAPDKSGLPSDRFSAERTGGSVSTLTIQRTQQEDSAVYLCASSHLTGDRSNVLTFGAGSRLTVL.

The chain uses TRBV5-8 and TRBJ1-5; D gene ambiguous. The V gene's germline CDR1 is SGHTS and CDR2 YDEGEE. The CDR3 spans 11 residues. Deletions cut 2 bases from V and 5 bases from J, with 2 bases between. CDR3 in amino acids: CASSFDQPQHF. CDR3 nucleotide sequence: TGTGCCAGCAGCTTCGATCAGCCCCAGCATTTT.

This sequence joins TRBV28 and TRBJ2-3; 8 bases fit TRBD1. After removal of 2 bases from V and 2 bases from J, the junction contained 0 bases not matched to a gene. Germline CDR1 MDHEN, CDR2 SYDVKM. The CDR3 covers 14 residues. CDR3 protein: CASSLQGATDTQYF. CDR3 coding DNA: TGTGCCAGCAGTTTACAGGGGGCCACAGATACGCAGTATTTT.

This rearrangement joins TRBV19 to TRBJ1-2, with 8 bases identical to TRBD1. Unmatched junction bases numbered 11, after V lost 5 bases and J lost 9 bases. The CDR3 loop spans 14 amino acids. CDR1 and CDR2 (germline): LNHDA, SQIVND (reference sequence). The CDR3 coding sequence is TGTGCCAGTAGTCAAAGGACAGGGCTATGGAGCTACACCTTC. Amino acid sequence: CASSQRTGLWSYTF.

The rearrangement links TRBV7-2 to TRBJ2-2; D is possibly TRBD2 (6 bases). CDR3 length equals 13 residues. Germline V gene data show CDR1 as SGHTA and CDR2 as FQGNSA. The V and J ends lost 6 bases and 6 bases respectively, with 11 bases between them. Written as DNA, the CDR3 is TGTGCCAGCAGTCCAGCGGGTCCCGGGGAGCTGTTTTTT. Translating gives CASSPAGPGELFF. Using reference TRBV7-2 and TRBJ2-2 for the parts outside the CDR3, the full variable domain is GAGVSQSPSNKVTEKGKDVELRCDPISGHTALYWYRQSLGQGLEFLIYFQGNSAPDKSGLPSDRFSAERTGGSVSTLTIQRTQQEDSAVYLCASSPAGPGELFFGEGSRLTVL.

V and J are TRBV19 and TRBJ2-7; tentatively, D is TRBD2 (5 bases). The CDR3 is 13 amino acids. CDR1 and CDR2 (germline): LNHDA, SQIVND (reference sequence). V shed 5 bases and J shed 2 bases, with 10 bases lying between them. Written as DNA, the CDR3 is TGTGCCAGTAGTGAGGGAAGCACCTACGAGCAGTACTTC. Amino acid sequence: CASSEGSTYEQYF.

V gene TRBV4-3 combines with J gene TRBJ2-3; TRBD1 is a possible D gene (5 bases). The V end was cut by 1 base, the J end by 1 base, with 15 bases between. The CDR3 is made up of 17 amino acids. Germline lookup yields CDR1 LGHNA and CDR2 YSLEER. CDR3 loop: CASSQGVGKGGTDTQYF. The CDR3 coding sequence is TGCGCCAGCAGCCAAGGAGTAGGGAAAGGGGGCACAGATACGCAGTATTTT.

The J gene is TRBJ2-2, the V gene TRBV9; 13 bases fit TRBD2. The V segment lost 9 bases and the J segment 5 bases; nucleotides outside the gene matches: 10. Per germline, CDR1 SGDLS and CDR2 YYNGEE. The CDR3 sequence is 16 residues long. CDR3 coding DNA: TGTGCCAACCCGACTAGCGGGAGGCTCCGAACCGGGGAGCTGTTTTTT. Translating gives CANPTSGRLRTGELFF.

This sequence joins TRBV2 and TRBJ2-1, with D possibly TRBD2 on 5 matching bases. The V end lost 0 bases, the J end lost 13 bases, and 13 bases lay between the germline ends. This CDR3 spans 13 amino acids. The germline gives CDR1 SNHLY, CDR2 FYNNEI. This CDR3 is CASSEAVSSSQFF. CDR3 sequence (DNA): TGTGCCAGCAGTGAAGCAGTATCTAGCTCCCAGTTCTTC.

The chain is built from TRBV11-2 and TRBJ2-2; D remains ambiguous. CDR1 is SGHAT, CDR2 FQNNGV, per germline. The V end was cut by 5 bases, the J end by 2 bases, with 15 bases between. The CDR3 runs to 16 residues. Here the CDR3 DNA reads TGTGCCAGCAGCCCTATCGAGCTCCTTAACACCGGGGAGCTGTTTTTT. Encoded protein: CASSPIELLNTGELFF. Filled out from reference TRBV11-2 and TRBJ2-2, the complete variable domain reads EAGVAQSPRYKIIEKRQSVAFWCNPISGHATLYWYQQILGQGPKLLIQFQNNGVVDDSQLPKDRFSAERLKGVDSTLKIQPAKLEDSAVYLCASSPIELLNTGELFFGEGSRLTVL.

This chain links TRBV7-3 with TRBJ2-2; D is unclear. The CDR3 is made up of 13 amino acids. The germline V and J ends were trimmed by 2 bases and 4 bases, with 5 bases remaining between them. Germline CDR1 is SGHTA and CDR2 is FQGTGA. Written as DNA, the CDR3 is TGTGCCAGCAGCTTATCTGTCACCGGGGAGCTGTTTTTT. Translated, it gives CASSLSVTGELFF.

This clone was counted a single time. This rearrangement joins TRBV11-3 to TRBJ2-2; D not resolved. Trimming shortened V by 4 bases and J by 5 bases, and 5 bases separated the two germline ends. CDR1 and CDR2 from the germline V gene are SGHNT and YENEEA. The CDR3 length is 12 residues. The CDR3 DNA sequence: TGTGCCAGCAGCTCCCATACCGGGGAGCTGTTTTTT. It yields the protein CASSSHTGELFF. Looking up the rest from reference TRBV11-3 and TRBJ2-2 gives the full variable domain: EAGVVQSPRYKIIEKKQPVAFWCNPISGHNTLYWYLQNLGQGPELLIRYENEEAVDDSQLPKDRFSAERLKGVDSTLKIQPAELGDSAVYLCASSSHTGELFFGEGSRLTVL.

The gene calls are TRBV18 and TRBJ1-1, with D possibly being TRBD1 (6 bases). Germline assignment: CDR1 KGHSH and CDR2 LQKENI. V lost 4 bases, J lost 0 bases, and 9 bases lay in between. The CDR3 covers 14 residues. The CDR3 here is CASSQQGLNTEAFF. The CDR3, as DNA: TGTGCCAGCTCACAACAGGGCCTGAACACTGAAGCTTTCTTT.